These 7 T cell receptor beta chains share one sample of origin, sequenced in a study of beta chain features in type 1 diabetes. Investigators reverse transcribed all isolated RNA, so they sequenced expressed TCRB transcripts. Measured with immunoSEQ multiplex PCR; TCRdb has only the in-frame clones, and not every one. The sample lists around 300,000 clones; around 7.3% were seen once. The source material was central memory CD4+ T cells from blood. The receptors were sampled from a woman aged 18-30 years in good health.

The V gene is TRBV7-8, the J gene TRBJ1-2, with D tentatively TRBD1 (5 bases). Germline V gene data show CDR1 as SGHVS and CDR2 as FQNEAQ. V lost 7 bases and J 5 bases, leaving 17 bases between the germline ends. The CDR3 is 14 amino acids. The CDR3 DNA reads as TGTGCCAGCACTACCCTGGGGGGAGTTTATGGCTACACCTTC. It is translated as CASTTLGGVYGYTF. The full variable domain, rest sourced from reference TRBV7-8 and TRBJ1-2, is GAGVSQSPRYKVAKRGQDVALRCDPISGHVSLFWYQQALGQGPEFLTYFQNEAQLDKSGLPSDRFFAERPEGSVSTLKIQRTQQEDSAVYLCASTTLGGVYGYTFGSGTRLTVV.

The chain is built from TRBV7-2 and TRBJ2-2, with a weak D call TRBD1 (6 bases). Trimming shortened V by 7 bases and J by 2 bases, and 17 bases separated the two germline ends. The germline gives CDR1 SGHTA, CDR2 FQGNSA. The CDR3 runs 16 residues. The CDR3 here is CASTFVGTPNTGELFF. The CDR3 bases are TGTGCCAGCACCTTTGTTGGGACACCTAACACCGGGGAGCTGTTTTTT.

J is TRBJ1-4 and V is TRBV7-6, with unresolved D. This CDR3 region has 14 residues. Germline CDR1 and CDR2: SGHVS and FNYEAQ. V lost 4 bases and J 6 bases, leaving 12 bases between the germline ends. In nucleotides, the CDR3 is TGTGCCAGCAGCTCCAGACGGATAGATGAAAAACTGTTTTTT. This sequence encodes CASSSRRIDEKLFF.

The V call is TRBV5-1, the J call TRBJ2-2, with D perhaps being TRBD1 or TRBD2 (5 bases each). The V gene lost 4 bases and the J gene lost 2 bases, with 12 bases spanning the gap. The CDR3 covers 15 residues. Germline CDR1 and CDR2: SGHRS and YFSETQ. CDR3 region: CASSQGRDNTGELFF. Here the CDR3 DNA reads TGCGCCAGCAGCCAGGGACGAGATAACACCGGGGAGCTGTTTTTT.

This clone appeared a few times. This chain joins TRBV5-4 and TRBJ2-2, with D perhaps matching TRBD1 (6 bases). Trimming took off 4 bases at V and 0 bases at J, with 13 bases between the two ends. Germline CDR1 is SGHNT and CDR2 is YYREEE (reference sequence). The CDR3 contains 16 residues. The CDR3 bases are TGTGCCAGCAGCGCCAACGGACAGACGAACACCGGGGAGCTGTTTTTT. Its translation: CASSANGQTNTGELFF.

CDR3 protein: CASSLTQGDGYTF. The CDR3 DNA is TGCGCCAGCAGCTTAACACAGGGCGATGGCTACACCTTC. This chain connects TRBV5-1 to TRBJ1-2, with D perhaps matching TRBD1 (6 bases). This CDR3 is 13 amino acids long. Germline V gives CDR1 SGHRS, CDR2 YFSETQ. V lost 2 bases and J lost 6, with 11 bases in between.

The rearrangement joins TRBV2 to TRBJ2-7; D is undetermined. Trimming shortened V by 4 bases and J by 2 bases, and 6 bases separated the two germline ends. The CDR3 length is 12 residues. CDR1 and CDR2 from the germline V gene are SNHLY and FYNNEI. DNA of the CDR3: TGTGCCAGCAGTGCAACTCCCTACGAGCAGTACTTC. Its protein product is CASSATPYEQYF. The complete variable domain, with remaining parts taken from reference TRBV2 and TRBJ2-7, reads EPEVTQTPSHQVTQMGQEVILRCVPISNHLYFYWYRQILGQKVEFLVSFYNNEISEKSEIFDDQFSVERPDGSNFTLKIRSTKLEDSAMYFCASSATPYEQYFGPGTRLTVT.